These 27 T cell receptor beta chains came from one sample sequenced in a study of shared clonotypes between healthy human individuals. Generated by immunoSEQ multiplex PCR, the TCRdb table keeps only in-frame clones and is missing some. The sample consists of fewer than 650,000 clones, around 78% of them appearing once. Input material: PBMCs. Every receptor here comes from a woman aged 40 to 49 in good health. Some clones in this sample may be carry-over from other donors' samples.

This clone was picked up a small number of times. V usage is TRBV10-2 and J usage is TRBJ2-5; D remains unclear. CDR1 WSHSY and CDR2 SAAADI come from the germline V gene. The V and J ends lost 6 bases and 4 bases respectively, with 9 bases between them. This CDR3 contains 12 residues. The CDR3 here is CASRKGGETQYF. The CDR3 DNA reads TGCGCCAGCAGGAAAGGCGGAGAGACCCAGTACTTC.

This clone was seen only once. The CDR3 loop is CASSIEGSDTEAFF. Written as DNA, the CDR3 is TGTGCCAGTAGTATTGAGGGGAGCGACACTGAAGCTTTCTTT. The chain combines TRBV19 with TRBJ1-1, with D possibly matching TRBD1 (5 bases). Germline V gene lookup returns CDR1 LNHDA and CDR2 SQIVND (reference sequence). The ends were cut back, 3 bases at V and 3 bases at J, with 11 bases in the middle. The length of the CDR3 is 14 residues.

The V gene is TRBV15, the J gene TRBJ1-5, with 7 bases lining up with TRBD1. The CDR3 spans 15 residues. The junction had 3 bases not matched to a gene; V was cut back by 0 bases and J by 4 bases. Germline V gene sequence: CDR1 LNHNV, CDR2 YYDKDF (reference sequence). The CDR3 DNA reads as TGTGCCACCAGCAGAGAGGGGACAGAGAATCAGCCCCAGCATTTT. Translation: CATSREGTENQPQHF.

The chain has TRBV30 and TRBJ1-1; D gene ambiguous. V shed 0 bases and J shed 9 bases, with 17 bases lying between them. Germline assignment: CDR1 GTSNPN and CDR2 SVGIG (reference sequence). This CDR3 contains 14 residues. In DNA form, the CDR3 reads TGTGCCTGGAGTGTTAAGGGAACTGGCAAGCAAGCTTTCTTT. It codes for CAWSVKGTGKQAFF.

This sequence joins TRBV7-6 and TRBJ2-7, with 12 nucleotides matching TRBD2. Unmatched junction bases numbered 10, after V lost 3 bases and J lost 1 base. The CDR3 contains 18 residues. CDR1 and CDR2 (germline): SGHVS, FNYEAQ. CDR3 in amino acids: CASSFLTSGSLWSYEQYF. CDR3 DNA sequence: TGTGCCAGCAGCTTCTTGACTAGCGGGAGTTTGTGGTCCTACGAGCAGTACTTC.

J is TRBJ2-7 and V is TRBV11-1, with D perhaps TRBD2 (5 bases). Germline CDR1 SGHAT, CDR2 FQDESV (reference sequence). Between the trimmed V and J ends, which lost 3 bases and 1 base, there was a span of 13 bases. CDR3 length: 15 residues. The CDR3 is CASSFDPTSSYEQYF. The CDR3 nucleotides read TGTGCCAGCAGCTTCGACCCTACTAGTTCCTACGAGCAGTACTTC.

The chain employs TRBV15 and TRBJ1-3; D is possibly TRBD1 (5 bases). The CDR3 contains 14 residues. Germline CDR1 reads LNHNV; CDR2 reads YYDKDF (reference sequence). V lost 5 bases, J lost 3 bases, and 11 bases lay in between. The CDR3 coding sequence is TGTGCCACCAGCCTGGGGGTATATGGAAACACCATATATTTT. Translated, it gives CATSLGVYGNTIYF.

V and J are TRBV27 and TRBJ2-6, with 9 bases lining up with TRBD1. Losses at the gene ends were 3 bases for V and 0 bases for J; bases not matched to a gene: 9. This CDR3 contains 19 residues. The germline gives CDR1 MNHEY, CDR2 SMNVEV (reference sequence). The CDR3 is CASSFRTGVRSSGANVLTF. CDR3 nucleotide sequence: TGTGCCAGCAGTTTTCGGACAGGGGTCCGGAGCTCTGGGGCCAACGTCCTGACTTTC.

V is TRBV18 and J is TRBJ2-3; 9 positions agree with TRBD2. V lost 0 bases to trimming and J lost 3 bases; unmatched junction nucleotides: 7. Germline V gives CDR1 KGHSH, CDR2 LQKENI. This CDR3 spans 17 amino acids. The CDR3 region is CASSPPVGAGGTDTQYF. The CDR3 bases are TGTGCCAGCTCACCACCGGTGGGCGCGGGAGGGACAGATACGCAGTATTTT.

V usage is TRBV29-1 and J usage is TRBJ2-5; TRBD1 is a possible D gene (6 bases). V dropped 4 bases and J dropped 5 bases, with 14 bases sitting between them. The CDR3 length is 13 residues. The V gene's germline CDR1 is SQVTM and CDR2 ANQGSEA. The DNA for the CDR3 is TGCAGCGTTGTCGCAGGGGCAGGGGAGACCCAGTACTTC. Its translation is CSVVAGAGETQYF.

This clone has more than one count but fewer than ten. CDR3 nucleotide sequence: TGCGCCAGCAGCTTACGCCCTATGACCTACGAGCAGTACTTC. Protein sequence: CASSLRPMTYEQYF. The chain couples TRBV5-1 to TRBJ2-7; D unclear. The CDR3 totals 14 residues. V was trimmed by 2 bases and J by 2 bases, leaving 11 bases between them. Germline V lookup: CDR1 SGHRS, CDR2 YFSETQ.

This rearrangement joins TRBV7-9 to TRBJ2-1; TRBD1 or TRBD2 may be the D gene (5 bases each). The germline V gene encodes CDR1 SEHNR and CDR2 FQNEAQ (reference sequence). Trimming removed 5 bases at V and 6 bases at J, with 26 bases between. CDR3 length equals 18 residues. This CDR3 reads CASSKPKPGTTLGNEQFF. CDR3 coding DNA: TGTGCCAGCAGCAAACCCAAACCCGGGACCACTCTAGGCAATGAGCAGTTCTTC.

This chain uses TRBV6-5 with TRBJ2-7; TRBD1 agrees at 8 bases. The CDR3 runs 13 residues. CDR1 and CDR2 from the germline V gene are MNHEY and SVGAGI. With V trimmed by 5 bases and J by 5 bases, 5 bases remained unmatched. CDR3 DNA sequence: TGTGCCAGCAGTGATACAGGGGGGAACGAGCAGTACTTC. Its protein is CASSDTGGNEQYF.

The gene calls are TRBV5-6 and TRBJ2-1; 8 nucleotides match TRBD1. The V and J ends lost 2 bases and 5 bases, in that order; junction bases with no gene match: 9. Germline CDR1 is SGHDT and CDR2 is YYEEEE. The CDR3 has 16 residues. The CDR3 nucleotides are TGTGCCAGCAGCTTTTATGACAGGGGATCCCACAATGAGCAGTTCTTC. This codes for CASSFYDRGSHNEQFF. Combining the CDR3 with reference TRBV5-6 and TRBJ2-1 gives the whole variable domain DAGVTQSPTHLIKTRGQQVTLRCSPKSGHDTVSWYQQALGQGPQFIFQYYEEEERQRGNFPDRFSGHQFPNYSSELNVNALLLGDSALYLCASSFYDRGSHNEQFFGPGTRLTVL.

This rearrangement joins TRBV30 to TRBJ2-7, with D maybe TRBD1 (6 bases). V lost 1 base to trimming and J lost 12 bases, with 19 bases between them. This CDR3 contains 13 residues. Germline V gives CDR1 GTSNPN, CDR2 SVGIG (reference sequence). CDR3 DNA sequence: TGTGCCTGGAGTGACGGGACAACCATACAGCGGTACTTC. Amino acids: CAWSDGTTIQRYF.

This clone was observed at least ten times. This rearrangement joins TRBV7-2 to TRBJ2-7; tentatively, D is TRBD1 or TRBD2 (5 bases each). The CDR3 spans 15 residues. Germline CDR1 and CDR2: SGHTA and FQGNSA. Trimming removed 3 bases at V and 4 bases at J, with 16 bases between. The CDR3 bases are TGTGCCAGCAGCTTTTCCATGCAGGGAGCGTACGAGCAGTACTTC. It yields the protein CASSFSMQGAYEQYF.

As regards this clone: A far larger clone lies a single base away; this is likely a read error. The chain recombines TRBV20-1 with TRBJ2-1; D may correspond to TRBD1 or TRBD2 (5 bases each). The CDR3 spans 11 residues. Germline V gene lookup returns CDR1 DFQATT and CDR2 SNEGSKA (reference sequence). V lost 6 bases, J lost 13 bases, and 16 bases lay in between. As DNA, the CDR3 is TGCAGTGCCAGGTCCGGGACCATTCAGTTCTTC. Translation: CSARSGTIQFF.

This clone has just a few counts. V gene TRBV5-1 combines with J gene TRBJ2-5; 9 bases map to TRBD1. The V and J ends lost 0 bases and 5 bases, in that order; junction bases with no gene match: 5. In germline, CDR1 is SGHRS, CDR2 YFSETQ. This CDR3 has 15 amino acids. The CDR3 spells CASSLATGGGETQYF. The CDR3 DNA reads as TGCGCCAGCAGCTTGGCCACAGGGGGCGGCGAGACCCAGTACTTC.

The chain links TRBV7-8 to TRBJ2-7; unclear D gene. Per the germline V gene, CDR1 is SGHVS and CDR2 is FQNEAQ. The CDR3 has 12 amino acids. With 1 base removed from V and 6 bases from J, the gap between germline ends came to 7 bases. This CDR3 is CASSLVLGEQYF. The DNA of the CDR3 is TGTGCCAGCAGCTTAGTGTTAGGCGAGCAGTACTTC. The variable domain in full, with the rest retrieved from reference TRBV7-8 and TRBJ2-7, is GAGVSQSPRYKVAKRGQDVALRCDPISGHVSLFWYQQALGQGPEFLTYFQNEAQLDKSGLPSDRFFAERPEGSVSTLKIQRTQQEDSAVYLCASSLVLGEQYFGPGTRLTVT.

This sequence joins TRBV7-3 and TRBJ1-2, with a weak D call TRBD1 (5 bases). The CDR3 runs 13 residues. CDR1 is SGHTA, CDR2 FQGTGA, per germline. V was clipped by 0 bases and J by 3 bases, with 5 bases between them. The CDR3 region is CASSLTGHYGYTF. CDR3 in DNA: TGTGCCAGCAGCTTAACGGGACACTATGGCTACACCTTC.

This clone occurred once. The chain's CDR3 is CSVEDPGGANTEAFF. In DNA, the CDR3 is TGCAGCGTTGAGGATCCGGGGGGCGCGAACACTGAAGCTTTCTTT. J is TRBJ1-1 and V is TRBV29-1; D possibly corresponds to TRBD1 (6 bases). Germline V CDR1 and CDR2: SQVTM, ANQGSEA. V was clipped by 3 bases and J by 1 base, with 15 bases between them. The CDR3 spans 15 residues.

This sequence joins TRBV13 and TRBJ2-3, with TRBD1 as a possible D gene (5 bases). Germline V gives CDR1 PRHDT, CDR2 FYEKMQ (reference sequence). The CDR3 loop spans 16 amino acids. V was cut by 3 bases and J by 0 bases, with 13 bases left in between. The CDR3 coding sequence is TGTGCCAGCAGCTTCGGACACTACCCTAGCACAGATACGCAGTATTTT. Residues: CASSFGHYPSTDTQYF.

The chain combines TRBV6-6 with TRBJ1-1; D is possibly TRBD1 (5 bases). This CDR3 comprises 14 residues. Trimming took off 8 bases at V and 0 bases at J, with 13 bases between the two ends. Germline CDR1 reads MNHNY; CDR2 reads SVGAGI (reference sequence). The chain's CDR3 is CASRLRAVNTEAFF. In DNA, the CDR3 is TGTGCCAGCCGTCTCAGGGCGGTGAACACTGAAGCTTTCTTT.

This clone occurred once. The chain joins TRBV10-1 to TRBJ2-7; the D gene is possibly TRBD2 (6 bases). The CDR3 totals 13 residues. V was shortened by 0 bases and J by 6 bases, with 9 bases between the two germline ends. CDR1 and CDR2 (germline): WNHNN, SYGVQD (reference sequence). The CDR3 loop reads CASSESIGGEQYF. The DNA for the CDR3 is TGCGCCAGCAGTGAGTCGATCGGGGGCGAGCAGTACTTC.

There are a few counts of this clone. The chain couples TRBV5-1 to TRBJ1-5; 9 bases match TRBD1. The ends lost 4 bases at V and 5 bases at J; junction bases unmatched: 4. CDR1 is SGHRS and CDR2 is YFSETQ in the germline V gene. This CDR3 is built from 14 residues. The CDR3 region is CASSLRQGDQPQHF. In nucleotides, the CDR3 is TGCGCCAGCAGCCTTCGACAGGGGGATCAGCCCCAGCATTTT.

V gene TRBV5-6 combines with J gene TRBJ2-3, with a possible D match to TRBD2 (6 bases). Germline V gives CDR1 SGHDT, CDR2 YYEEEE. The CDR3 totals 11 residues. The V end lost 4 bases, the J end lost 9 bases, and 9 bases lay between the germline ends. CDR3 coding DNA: TGTGCCAGCAGCGCGGGGCCCACGCAGTATTTT. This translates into CASSAGPTQYF.

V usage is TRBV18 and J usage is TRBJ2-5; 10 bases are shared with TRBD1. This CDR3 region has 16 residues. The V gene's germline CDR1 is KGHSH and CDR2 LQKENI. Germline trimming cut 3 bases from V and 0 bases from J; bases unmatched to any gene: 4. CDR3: CASSPLGQGNQETQYF. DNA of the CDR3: TGTGCCAGCTCACCCTTGGGACAGGGGAACCAAGAGACCCAGTACTTC.